This T cell receptor (beta chain) was captured by sequencing in a study of blood T cell repertoires in COVID-19. J was trimmed by 5 bases and V by 7 bases; bases with no gene match: 8. Germline CDR1 is LNHDA and CDR2 is SQIVND (reference sequence). The CDR3 loop spans 15 amino acids. Here immunoSEQ multiplex PCR was the method, and the copy in TCRdb shows in-frame clones only, minus some. The sample has approximately 270,000 clones; 70% to 90% are singletons. This clonotype was sampled from an older man with acute or convalescent COVID-19. The sequenced sample was peripheral blood. This chain links TRBV19 with TRBJ1-5; 10 nucleotides align to TRBD1. For the CDR3, the DNA is TGTGCCAGTACCTCGACAGGGGGCGTTGATCAGCCCCAGCATTTT. This gives the protein CASTSTGGVDQPQHF.